This T cell receptor beta chain was captured in a study of cytomegalovirus exposure and HLA in healthy donors. Study background: Within an early data release were 80 million to 90 million unique TCRs drawn from HLA-typed donors.

The length of the CDR3 is 14 residues. From germline, CDR1 is SGHTA and CDR2 FQGTGA. Losses at the gene ends were 4 bases for V and 9 bases for J; bases not matched to a gene: 9. PCR involved 60 Vbeta and 13 Jbeta primers. This table comes from immunoSEQ multiplex PCR, and its TCRdb copy is limited to in-frame clones, with some not included. The sample holds some 200,000 clones; about 10% are singletons and the top ten take 1% to 1.5%. Note on this clone: Its target is not known.

Regarding the study as a whole: In an earlier analysis, productive rearrangement rates for most beta V segments clustered near 87% or 30%.

The V gene is TRBV7-3, the J gene TRBJ2-1, with TRBD2 matching over 7 bases. The clonotype originates from a woman in her thirties in good health and CMV-seropositive. Sequencing was carried out using PBMCs. CDR3 sequence (DNA): TGTGCCAGCAGCTCAACCGGGACTATTAGTGAGCAGTTCTTC. As protein: CASSSTGTISEQFF.